One sample yielded the 14 T cell receptor beta chains listed below, sequenced in a study of shared clonotypes between healthy human individuals. TCRdb's table, derived via immunoSEQ multiplex PCR, lists solely in-frame clones and lacks some. This sample carries 1.6 million or so clones, 98% of them seen once, and the ten largest clones take about 0.4%. The sequenced sample was naive CD4+ T cells sorted from blood. This sample's subset: CD45RA+ positively selected. All receptors come from a man aged 25-45 years in good health.

The chain employs TRBV10-3 and TRBJ2-2; 9 bases are shared with TRBD1. CDR1 ENHRY and CDR2 SYGVKD come from the germline V gene. The CDR3 sequence is 14 residues long. V shed 6 bases, J shed 7 bases, and the junction held 6 bases outside the gene matches. In DNA, the CDR3 is TGTGCCATCAGGGGGGACAGGGACGACGGGGAGCTGTTTTTT. Protein product: CAIRGDRDDGELFF.

This chain connects TRBV2 to TRBJ2-7, with TRBD2 identical over 7 bases. The germline V gene encodes CDR1 SNHLY and CDR2 FYNNEI. V lost 8 bases and J lost 2; bases outside the gene matches: 15. CDR3 size: 16 residues. CDR3 coding DNA: TGTGCCAGCGTCGCAACCCTAGCGGTTACCGCCTACGAGCAGTACTTC. Translation: CASVATLAVTAYEQYF.

The chain recombines TRBV7-6 with TRBJ2-1; no definite D call. The ends were cut back, 7 bases at V and 4 bases at J, with 11 bases in the middle. This CDR3 has 13 amino acids. Germline V CDR1 and CDR2: SGHVS, FNYEAQ. The CDR3 is CASTARNYNEQFF. As DNA, the CDR3 is TGTGCCAGCACTGCTCGCAATTACAATGAGCAGTTCTTC.

CDR3 in DNA: TGTGCCAGCAGCGAAAGGGTGCGGAATGAGCAGTTCTTC. This codes for CASSERVRNEQFF. The chain joins TRBV9 to TRBJ2-1; D not certain. Germline values: CDR1 SGDLS, CDR2 YYNGEE. The germline V and J ends were trimmed by 3 bases and 7 bases, with 11 bases remaining between them. This CDR3 is 13 amino acids long.

As concerns this clone: The junction differs from germline at one of its ends, possibly a read error. The chain joins TRBV5-4 to TRBJ2-7; no reliable D call. CDR1 is SGHNT, CDR2 YYREEE, per germline (reference sequence). This CDR3 is built from 8 residues. The CDR3 sequence is CASSLVDF. The CDR3 bases are TGTGCCAGCAGCTTGGTCGACTTC.

The chain combines TRBV2 with TRBJ2-3; D ambiguous. The CDR3 length is 14 residues. From germline, CDR1 is SNHLY and CDR2 FYNNEI. Trimming took 4 bases from V and 0 from J, leaving 8 bases between them. The CDR3 bases are TGTGCCAGCAGTGTGGGCGGAAGCACAGATACGCAGTATTTT. Protein: CASSVGGSTDTQYF.

The chain employs TRBV11-3 and TRBJ2-7, with 8 bases identical to TRBD1. V gave up 5 bases and J gave up 3 bases; unmatched junction bases: 6. This CDR3 is 14 amino acids long. The V gene's germline CDR1 is SGHNT and CDR2 YENEEA. The CDR3 loop reads CASSPGQGNYEQYF. The CDR3 DNA is TGTGCCAGCAGCCCCGGACAGGGTAACTACGAGCAGTACTTC.

The chain recombines TRBV4-2 with TRBJ2-4, with unresolved D. V lost 0 bases and J lost 9, with 9 bases in between. CDR3 length: 13 amino acids. Germline lookup yields CDR1 LGHNA and CDR2 YNFKEQ. This CDR3 reads CASSQDDTAIQYF. Written as DNA, the CDR3 is TGTGCCAGCAGCCAAGATGACACTGCCATTCAGTACTTC.

The gene calls are TRBV9 and TRBJ2-1; D is unclear. The CDR3 consists of 13 residues. With 2 bases removed from V and 9 bases from J, the gap between germline ends came to 12 bases. Germline loops: CDR1 SGDLS, CDR2 YYNGEE. Here the CDR3 DNA reads TGTGCCAGCAGCGTTATTGGATCGGCTGAGCAGTTCTTC. Translated, it gives CASSVIGSAEQFF.

DNA of the CDR3: TGTGCCAGCAGTTTTAAGACAGGGAGGACAGATACGCAGTATTTT. Its translation is CASSFKTGRTDTQYF. The chain combines TRBV28 with TRBJ2-3; tentative D call: TRBD1 (7 bases). There are 15 residues in the CDR3. From germline, CDR1 is MDHEN and CDR2 SYDVKM. The V end lost 3 bases, the J end lost 3 bases, and 13 bases lay between the germline ends.

V usage is TRBV6-5 and J usage is TRBJ1-3; 7 nucleotides line up with TRBD1. CDR1 MNHEY and CDR2 SVGAGI come from the germline V gene. This CDR3 is 16 amino acids long. V shed 2 bases and J 4 bases; nucleotides not matched to a gene: 8. Here the CDR3 reads CASSYLPGTAGNTIYF. CDR3 bases: TGTGCCAGCAGTTACCTCCCAGGGACAGCAGGAAACACCATATATTTT.

The table lists this clone with a count of one. The genes are TRBV6-4 and TRBJ2-5; the D gene is possibly TRBD1 (5 bases). V lost 5 bases and J lost 5, with 18 bases in between. CDR3 length: 15 residues. CDR1 is MRHNA, CDR2 SNTAGT, per germline. CDR3 sequence: CASSTDRRLGETQYF. The CDR3 coding sequence is TGTGCCAGCAGTACAGACAGAAGATTAGGGGAGACCCAGTACTTC.

The genes are TRBV19 and TRBJ1-2; D possibly corresponds to TRBD1 (5 bases). V gave up 5 bases and J gave up 7 bases, with 8 bases separating them. The germline V gene encodes CDR1 LNHDA and CDR2 SQIVND (reference sequence). The CDR3 totals 11 residues. The CDR3 region has the DNA TGTGCCAGTAGTGGGGGTACTGGCTACACCTTC. Translating gives CASSGGTGYTF.

This chain connects TRBV5-1 to TRBJ2-2, with D maybe TRBD2 (5 bases). With 4 bases removed from V and 0 bases from J, the gap between germline ends came to 16 bases. This CDR3 region has 17 residues. CDR1 is SGHRS and CDR2 is YFSETQ in the germline V gene. CDR3 region: CASSLKPLATNTGELFF. Here the CDR3 DNA reads TGCGCCAGCAGCCTGAAGCCTCTAGCTACGAACACCGGGGAGCTGTTTTTT.